This T cell receptor (beta chain) was retrieved from a study of T cell responses to AZD1222 COVID-19 vaccine. Assay: immunoSEQ multiplex PCR; the TCRdb copy retains only in-frame clones and omits some. The table lists 25,000 to 30,000 clones, about 94% of them singletons. From germline, CDR1 is MRHNA and CDR2 SNTAGT. CDR3 size: 14 residues. Trimming took 6 bases from V and 6 from J, leaving 15 bases between them. The source material was peripheral blood, sampled on day 0 of AZD1222 vaccination. The chain carries TRBV6-4 and TRBJ2-1; no firm D call. The sequence derives from an adult in good health. The CDR3: CASRPTASINEQFF. CDR3 nucleotides: TGTGCCAGCAGGCCGACCGCCTCTATCAATGAGCAGTTCTTC.